This T cell receptor (beta chain) was identified during a study of shared clonotypes between healthy human individuals. To note about this clone: The antigen is unknown.

Profiling relied on immunoSEQ multiplex PCR, and the TCRdb table lists in-frame clones only, not all of them. This sample has some 2,000,000 clones, with roughly 94% found just once. The study, taken as a whole, reports: Unshared clonotypes carried lower generation probabilities than those common to all four donors. In several donors, around 5% of naive CD4 clonotypes appeared in common.

CDR3 size: 14 residues. Trimming removed 6 bases at V and 7 bases at J, with 18 bases between. Germline values: CDR1 MNHNS, CDR2 SASEGT. Donors comprised healthy HIV-negative adults lacking recent acute infections or vaccinations. The receptor comes from a man aged 18 to 29 in good health. The V and J genes are TRBV6-1 and TRBJ1-2, with D possibly TRBD1 on 6 matching bases. The sample taken for sequencing was naive CD4+ T cells sorted from blood. Indicated subset: CD45RA+ positively selected. For the CDR3, the DNA is TGTGCCAGCAGGACTCTTGCAGGGGTTGGTGGCTACACCTTC. This encodes CASRTLAGVGGYTF.